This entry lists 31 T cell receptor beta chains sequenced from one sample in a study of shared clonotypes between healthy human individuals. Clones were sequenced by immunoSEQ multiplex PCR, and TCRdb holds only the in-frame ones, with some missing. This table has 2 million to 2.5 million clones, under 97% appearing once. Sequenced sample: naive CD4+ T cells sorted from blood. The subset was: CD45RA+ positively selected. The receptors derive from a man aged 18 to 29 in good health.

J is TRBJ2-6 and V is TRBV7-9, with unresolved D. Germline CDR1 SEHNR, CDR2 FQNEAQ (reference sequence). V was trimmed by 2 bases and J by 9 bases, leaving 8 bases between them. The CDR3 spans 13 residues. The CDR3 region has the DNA TGTGCCAGCAGCTTACCGAACATCAACGTCCTGACTTTC. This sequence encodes CASSLPNINVLTF.

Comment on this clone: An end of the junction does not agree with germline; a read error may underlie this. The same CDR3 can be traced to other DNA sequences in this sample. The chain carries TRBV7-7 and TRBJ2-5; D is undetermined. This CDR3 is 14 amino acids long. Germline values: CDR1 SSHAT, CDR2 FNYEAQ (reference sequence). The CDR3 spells CASSLVGLQETQYF. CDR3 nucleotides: TGTGCTAGCAGCTTAGTTGGGCTCCAAGAGACCCAGTACTTC.

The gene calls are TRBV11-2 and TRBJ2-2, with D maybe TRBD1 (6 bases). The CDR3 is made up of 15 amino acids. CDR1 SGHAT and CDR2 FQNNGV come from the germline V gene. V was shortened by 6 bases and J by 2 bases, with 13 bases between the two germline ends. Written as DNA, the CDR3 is TGTGCCAGCAGTTCCATCAGGGGCAACACCGGGGAGCTGTTTTTT. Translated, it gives CASSSIRGNTGELFF.

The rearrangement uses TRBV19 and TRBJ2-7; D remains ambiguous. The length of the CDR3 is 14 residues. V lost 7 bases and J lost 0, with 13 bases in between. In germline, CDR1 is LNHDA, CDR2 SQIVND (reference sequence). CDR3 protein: CASKIELSSYEQYF. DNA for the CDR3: TGTGCCAGTAAAATAGAGTTGAGCTCCTACGAGCAGTACTTC. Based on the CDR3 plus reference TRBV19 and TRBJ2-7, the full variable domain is DGGITQSPKYLFRKEGQNVTLSCEQNLNHDAMYWYRQDPGQGLRLIYYSQIVNDFQKGDIAEGYSVSREKKESFPLTVTSAQKNPTAFYLCASKIELSSYEQYFGPGTRLTVT.

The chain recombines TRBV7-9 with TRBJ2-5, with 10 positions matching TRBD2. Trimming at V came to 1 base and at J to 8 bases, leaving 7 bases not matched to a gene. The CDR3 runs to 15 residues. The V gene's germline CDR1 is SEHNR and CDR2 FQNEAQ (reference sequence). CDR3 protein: CASSLVEREGPTQYF. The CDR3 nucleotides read TGTGCCAGCAGCTTAGTGGAGCGGGAGGGGCCCACCCAGTACTTC.

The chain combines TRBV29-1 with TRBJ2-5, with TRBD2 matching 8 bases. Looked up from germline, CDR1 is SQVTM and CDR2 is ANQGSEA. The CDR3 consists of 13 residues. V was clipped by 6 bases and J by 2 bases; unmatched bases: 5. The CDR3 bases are TGCAGCGTCAGGTTAGCGGGACAAGAGACCCAGTACTTC. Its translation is CSVRLAGQETQYF.

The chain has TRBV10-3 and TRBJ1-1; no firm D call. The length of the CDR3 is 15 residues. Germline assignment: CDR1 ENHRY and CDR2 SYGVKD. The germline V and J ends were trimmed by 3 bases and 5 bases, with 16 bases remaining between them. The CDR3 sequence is CAISDPGGGKTEAFF. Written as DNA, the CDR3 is TGTGCCATCAGTGACCCGGGTGGTGGGAAGACTGAAGCTTTCTTT.

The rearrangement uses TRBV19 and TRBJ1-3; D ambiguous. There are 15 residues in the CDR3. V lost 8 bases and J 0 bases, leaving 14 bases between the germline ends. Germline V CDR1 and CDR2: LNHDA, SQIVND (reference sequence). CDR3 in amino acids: CASREAGYSGNTIYF. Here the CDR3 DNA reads TGTGCCAGTCGAGAGGCAGGCTACTCTGGAAACACCATATATTTT.

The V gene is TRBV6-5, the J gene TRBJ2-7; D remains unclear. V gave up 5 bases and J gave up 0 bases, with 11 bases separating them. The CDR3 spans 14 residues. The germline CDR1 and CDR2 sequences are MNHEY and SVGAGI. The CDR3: CASSRTDSSYEQYF. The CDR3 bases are TGTGCCAGCAGTCGGACGGATAGCTCCTACGAGCAGTACTTC.

The CDR3 nucleotides read TGTGCCAGCAGCCTCCAGGCGGGACAGCCCTCAGAGCAGTACTTC. It translates to CASSLQAGQPSEQYF. The V gene is TRBV6-5, the J gene TRBJ2-7, with D maybe TRBD1 (7 bases). The CDR3 is 15 amino acids. Trimming took 6 bases from V and 7 from J, leaving 22 bases between them. Germline V CDR1 and CDR2: MNHEY, SVGAGI.

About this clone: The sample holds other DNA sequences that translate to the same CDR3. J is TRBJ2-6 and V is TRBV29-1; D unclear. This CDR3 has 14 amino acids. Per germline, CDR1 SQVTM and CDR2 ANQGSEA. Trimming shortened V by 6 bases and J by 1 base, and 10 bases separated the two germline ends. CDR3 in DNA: TGCAGCGTCGGTCAAGGGTCTGGGGCCAACGTCCTGACTTTC. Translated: CSVGQGSGANVLTF.

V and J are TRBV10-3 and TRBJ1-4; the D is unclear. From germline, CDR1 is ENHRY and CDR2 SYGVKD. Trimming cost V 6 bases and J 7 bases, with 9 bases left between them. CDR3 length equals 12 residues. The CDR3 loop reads CAISAAAEKLFF. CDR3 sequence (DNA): TGTGCCATCAGCGCAGCGGCTGAAAAACTGTTTTTT.

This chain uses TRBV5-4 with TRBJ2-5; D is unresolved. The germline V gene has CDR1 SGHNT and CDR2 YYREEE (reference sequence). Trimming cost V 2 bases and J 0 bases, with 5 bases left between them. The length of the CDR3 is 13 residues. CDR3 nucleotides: TGTGCCAGCAGCTTAGCGAACCAAGAGACCCAGTACTTC. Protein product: CASSLANQETQYF.

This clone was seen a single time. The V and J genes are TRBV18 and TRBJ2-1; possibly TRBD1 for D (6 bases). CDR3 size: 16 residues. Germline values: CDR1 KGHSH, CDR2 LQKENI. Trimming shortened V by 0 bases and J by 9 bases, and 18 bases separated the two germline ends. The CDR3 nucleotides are TGTGCCAGCTCACCACCGGGTTCACAGGGATCCGGTGAGCAGTTCTTC. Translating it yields CASSPPGSQGSGEQFF.

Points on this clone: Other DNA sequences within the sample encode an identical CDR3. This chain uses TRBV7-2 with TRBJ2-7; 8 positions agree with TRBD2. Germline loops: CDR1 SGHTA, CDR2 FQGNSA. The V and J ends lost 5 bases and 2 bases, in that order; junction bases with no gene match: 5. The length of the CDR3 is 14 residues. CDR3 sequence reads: CASSLSGGTYEQYF. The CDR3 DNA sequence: TGTGCCAGCAGCCTCAGCGGGGGTACCTACGAGCAGTACTTC.

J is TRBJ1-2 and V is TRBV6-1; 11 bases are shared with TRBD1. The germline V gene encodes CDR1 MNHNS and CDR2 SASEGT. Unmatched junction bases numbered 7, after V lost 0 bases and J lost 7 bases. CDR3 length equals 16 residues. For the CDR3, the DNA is TGTGCCAGCAGTGAAGCTGGGGACAGGGGGAGGGTTGGCTACACCTTC. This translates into CASSEAGDRGRVGYTF.

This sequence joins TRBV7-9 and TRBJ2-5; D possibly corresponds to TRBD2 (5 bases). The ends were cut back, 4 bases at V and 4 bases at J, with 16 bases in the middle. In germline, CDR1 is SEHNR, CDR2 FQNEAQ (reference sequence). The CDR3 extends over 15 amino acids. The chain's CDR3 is CASSSPRELRETQYF. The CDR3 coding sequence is TGTGCCAGCAGCTCACCGAGGGAACTGAGAGAGACCCAGTACTTC.

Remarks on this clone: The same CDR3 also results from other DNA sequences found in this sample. The DNA of the CDR3 is TGTGCCAGCTCACCCGGGACAGGGGACGAGCAGTACTTC. It codes for CASSPGTGDEQYF. The chain couples TRBV18 to TRBJ2-7; 10 bases align to TRBD1. The CDR3 is 13 amino acids. J gave up 5 bases and V 3 bases, and 1 base lay outside the gene matches. Germline CDR1 and CDR2: KGHSH and LQKENI.

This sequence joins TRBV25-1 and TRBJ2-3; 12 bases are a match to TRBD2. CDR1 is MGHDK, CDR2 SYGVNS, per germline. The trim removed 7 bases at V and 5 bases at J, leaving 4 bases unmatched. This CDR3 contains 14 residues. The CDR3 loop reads CASTLAGGVDTQYF. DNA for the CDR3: TGTGCCAGCACCCTAGCGGGAGGGGTAGATACGCAGTATTTT.

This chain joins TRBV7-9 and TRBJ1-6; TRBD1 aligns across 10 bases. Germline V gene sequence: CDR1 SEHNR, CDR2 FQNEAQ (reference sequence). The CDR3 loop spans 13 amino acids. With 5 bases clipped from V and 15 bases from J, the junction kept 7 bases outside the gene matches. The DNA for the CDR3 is TGTGCCAGCAGCACTGGACAGGGGGACCGCCTCCACTTT. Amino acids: CASSTGQGDRLHF.

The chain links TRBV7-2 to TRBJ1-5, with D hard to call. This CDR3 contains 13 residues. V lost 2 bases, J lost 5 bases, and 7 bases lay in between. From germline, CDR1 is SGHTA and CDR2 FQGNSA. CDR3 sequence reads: CASSLFGDQPQHF. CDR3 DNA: TGTGCCAGCAGCTTATTTGGGGATCAGCCCCAGCATTTT. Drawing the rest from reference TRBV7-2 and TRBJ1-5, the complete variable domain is GAGVSQSPSNKVTEKGKDVELRCDPISGHTALYWYRQSLGQGLEFLIYFQGNSAPDKSGLPSDRFSAERTGGSVSTLTIQRTQQEDSAVYLCASSLFGDQPQHFGDGTRLSIL.

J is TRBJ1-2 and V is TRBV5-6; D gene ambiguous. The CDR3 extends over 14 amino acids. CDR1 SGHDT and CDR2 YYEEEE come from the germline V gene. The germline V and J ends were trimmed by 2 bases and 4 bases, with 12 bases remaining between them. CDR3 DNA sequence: TGTGCCAGCAGCTTTTCGGGTTGGCTCTATGGCTACACCTTC. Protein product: CASSFSGWLYGYTF. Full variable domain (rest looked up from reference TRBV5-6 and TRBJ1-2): DAGVTQSPTHLIKTRGQQVTLRCSPKSGHDTVSWYQQALGQGPQFIFQYYEEEERQRGNFPDRFSGHQFPNYSSELNVNALLLGDSALYLCASSFSGWLYGYTFGSGTRLTVV.

The CDR3 DNA reads TGTGCCAGCAGACCTCCAGGGTTCTCTGGAAACACCATATATTTT. As protein: CASRPPGFSGNTIYF. The V gene is TRBV6-5, the J gene TRBJ1-3, with a weak D call TRBD1 (5 bases). This CDR3 contains 15 residues. Per germline, CDR1 MNHEY and CDR2 SVGAGI. V lost 6 bases and J 0 bases, leaving 12 bases between the germline ends.

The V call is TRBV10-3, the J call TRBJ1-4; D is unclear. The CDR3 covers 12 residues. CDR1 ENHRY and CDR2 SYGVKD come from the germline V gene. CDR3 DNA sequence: TGTGCTGTCGGGGAGGGCAATGAAAAACTGTTTTTT. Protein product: CAVGEGNEKLFF.

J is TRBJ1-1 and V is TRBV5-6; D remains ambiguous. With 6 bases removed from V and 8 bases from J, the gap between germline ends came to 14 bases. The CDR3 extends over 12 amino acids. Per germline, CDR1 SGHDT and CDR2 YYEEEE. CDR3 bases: TGTGCCAGCAAGATTCGGGAGACCGAAGCTTTCTTT. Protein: CASKIRETEAFF.

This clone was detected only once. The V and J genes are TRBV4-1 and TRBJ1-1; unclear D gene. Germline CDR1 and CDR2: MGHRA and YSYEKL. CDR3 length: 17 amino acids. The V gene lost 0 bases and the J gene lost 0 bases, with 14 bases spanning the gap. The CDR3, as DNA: TGCGCCAGCAGCCAAGATTTTGACGGCAACATGAACACTGAAGCTTTCTTT. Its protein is CASSQDFDGNMNTEAFF.

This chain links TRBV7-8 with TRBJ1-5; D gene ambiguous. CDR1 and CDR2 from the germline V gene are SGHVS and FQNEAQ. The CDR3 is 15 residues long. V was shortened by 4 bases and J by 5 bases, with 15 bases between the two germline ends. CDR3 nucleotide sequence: TGTGCCAGCAGCTCGCTTGACAAGACCCATCAGCCCCAGCATTTT. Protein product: CASSSLDKTHQPQHF.

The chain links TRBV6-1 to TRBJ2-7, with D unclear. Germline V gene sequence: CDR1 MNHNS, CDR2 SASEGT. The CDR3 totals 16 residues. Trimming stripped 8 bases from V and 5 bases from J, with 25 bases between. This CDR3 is CASRAESRVSTNEQYF. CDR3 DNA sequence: TGTGCCAGCCGTGCGGAGTCACGGGTCTCGACCAACGAGCAGTACTTC.

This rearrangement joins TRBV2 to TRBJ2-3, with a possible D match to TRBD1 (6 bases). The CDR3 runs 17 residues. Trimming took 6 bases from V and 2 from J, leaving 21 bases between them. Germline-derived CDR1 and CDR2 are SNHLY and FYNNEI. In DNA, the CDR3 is TGTGCCAGCAGGATCCGGGACACTCGGACGATCACAGATACGCAGTATTTT. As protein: CASRIRDTRTITDTQYF.

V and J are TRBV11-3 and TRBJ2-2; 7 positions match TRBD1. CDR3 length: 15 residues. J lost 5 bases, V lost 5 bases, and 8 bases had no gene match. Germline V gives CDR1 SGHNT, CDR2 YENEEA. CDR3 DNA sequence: TGTGCCAGCAGCCGAGCAGGCAGGGGGACCGGGGAGCTGTTTTTT. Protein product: CASSRAGRGTGELFF.

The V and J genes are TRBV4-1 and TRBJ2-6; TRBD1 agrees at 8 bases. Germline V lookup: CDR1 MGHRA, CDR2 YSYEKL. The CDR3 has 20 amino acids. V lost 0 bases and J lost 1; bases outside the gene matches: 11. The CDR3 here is CASSQEVSQGVGSGANVLTF. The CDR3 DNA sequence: TGCGCCAGCAGCCAAGAGGTTTCACAGGGGGTAGGGTCTGGGGCCAACGTCCTGACTTTC.